A single sample gave rise to the 22 T cell receptor beta chains below, sequenced in a study of T cells after yellow fever vaccination (dated 2019 in TCRdb). This specimen's treatment or condition label, per the study, means: live attenuated yellow fever vaccine strain. The library relied on 5' RACE. For sequencing, an Illumina HiSeq 2500 was employed. TCRdb took the public reads, trimmed them with fastp at Q25, ran MiXCR for clone calling and kept in-frame beta chains. Each entry merges the rows of one CDR3 protein and shows their most common DNA and genes. This sample gives about 330,000 distinct CDR3 sequences in total; around 6.8% of them show up just once. 15% to 20% of the sample goes to the ten largest clones. The specimen comprised PBMCs, sampled 45 days after the first yellow fever vaccination. The receptors were sampled from a man younger than 30 who received the YFV17D yellow fever vaccine.

The table lists this clonotype with a few counts. The chain couples TRBV4-1 to TRBJ1-6; no reliable D call. V gave up 1 base and J gave up 6 bases, with 22 bases separating them. Germline CDR1 and CDR2: MGHRA and YSYEKL. The CDR3 has 19 residues. CDR3 nucleotide sequence: TGCGCCAGCAGCCAAGGGTGGGAAGGCGGGTATGGAGTTAATTCACCCCTCCACTTT. This encodes CASSQGWEGGYGVNSPLHF.

This sequence joins TRBV9 and TRBJ2-5; no clear D gene. Germline V gives CDR1 SGDLS, CDR2 YYNGEE. There are 12 residues in the CDR3. The ends were cut back, 7 bases at V and 7 bases at J, with 14 bases in the middle. CDR3 nucleotide sequence: TGTGCCAGCGGTGAACGTCCAGGGACCCAGTACTTC. This encodes CASGERPGTQYF. Using reference TRBV9 and TRBJ2-5 for the parts outside the CDR3, the full variable domain is DSGVTQTPKHLITATGQRVTLRCSPRSGDLSVYWYQQSLDQGLQFLIQYYNGEERAKGNILERFSAQQFPDLHSELNLSSLELGDSALYFCASGERPGTQYFGPGTRLLVL.

The genes are TRBV4-1 and TRBJ1-1, with 7 nucleotides matching TRBD1. J was trimmed by 2 bases and V by 6 bases; bases with no gene match: 12. This CDR3 has 16 amino acids. CDR1 is MGHRA and CDR2 is YSYEKL in the germline V gene. The chain's CDR3 is CASREQGGTANTEAFF. CDR3 in DNA: TGCGCCAGCAGGGAACAGGGAGGGACAGCCAACACTGAAGCTTTCTTT.

The genes are TRBV20-1 and TRBJ1-5; 7 bases are a match to TRBD1. The germline gives CDR1 DFQATT, CDR2 SNEGSKA (reference sequence). The CDR3 is 12 residues long. V trimming: 5 bases; J trimming: 6 bases; junction bases outside the gene matches: 4. CDR3 coding DNA: TGCAGTGCTCGGACAGGAGGTCAGCCCCAGCATTTT. This gives the protein CSARTGGQPQHF.

This clonotype was counted many times. The chain recombines TRBV5-1 with TRBJ2-1, with TRBD2 matching over 10 bases. J gave up 4 bases and V 1 base, and 8 bases lay outside the gene matches. Germline V gives CDR1 SGHRS, CDR2 YFSETQ. The CDR3 has 17 residues. The CDR3 DNA is TGCGCCAGCAGCTTGCGGGGAATTAGCGGGGGGTACAATGAGCAGTTCTTC. It translates to CASSLRGISGGYNEQFF.

The chain uses TRBV20-1 and TRBJ1-3, with D uncertain. The germline V gene has CDR1 DFQATT and CDR2 SNEGSKA (reference sequence). CDR3 size: 16 residues. The V and J ends lost 0 bases and 0 bases respectively, with 12 bases between them. This CDR3 reads CSARDAQAVSGNTIYF. DNA of the CDR3: TGCAGTGCTAGAGACGCACAAGCGGTCTCTGGAAACACCATATATTTT.

The rearrangement uses TRBV7-7 and TRBJ2-7, with 9 bases matching TRBD1. The CDR3 consists of 16 residues. Per the germline V gene, CDR1 is SSHAT and CDR2 is FNYEAQ (reference sequence). CDR3 nucleotides: TGTGCTAGCAGTTATCGATCCGGGACAGGGCGATACGAGCAGTACGTC. Its protein is CASSYRSGTGRYEQYV.

The chain recombines TRBV6-5 with TRBJ2-1, with 9 positions matching TRBD2. The V gene's germline CDR1 is MNHEY and CDR2 SVGAGI. There are 17 residues in the CDR3. Germline trimming cut 0 bases from V and 8 bases from J; bases unmatched to any gene: 11. Written as DNA, the CDR3 is TGTGCCAGCAGTTACTCGATTCCTAGCGGGGCCGGAGATGAGCAGTTCTTC. Its translation: CASSYSIPSGAGDEQFF.

There are a few counts of this clonotype. This rearrangement joins TRBV28 to TRBJ1-6; the match to TRBD1 covers 8 bases. The junction had 4 bases not matched to a gene; V was cut back by 3 bases and J by 6 bases. The germline CDR1 and CDR2 sequences are MDHEN and SYDVKM. The CDR3 loop spans 15 amino acids. The CDR3 reads CASSLTTGANSPLHF. The CDR3 DNA follows: TGTGCCAGCAGTTTGACGACAGGGGCTAATTCACCCCTCCACTTT. Supplemented by reference TRBV28 and TRBJ1-6, the full variable domain reads DVKVTQSSRYLVKRTGEKVFLECVQDMDHENMFWYRQDPGLGLRLIYFSYDVKMKEKGDIPEGYSVSREKKERFSLILESASTNQTSMYLCASSLTTGANSPLHFGNGTRLTVT.

The V and J genes are TRBV20-1 and TRBJ2-5; 10 bases are shared with TRBD2. The CDR3 length is 14 residues. Germline lookup yields CDR1 DFQATT and CDR2 SNEGSKA (reference sequence). The junction had 4 bases not matched to a gene; V was cut back by 5 bases and J by 1 base. Here the CDR3 DNA reads TGCAGTGCTCCTAGCGGGGGTCCCCAAGAGACCCAGTACTTC. Translating it yields CSAPSGGPQETQYF.

This clonotype appeared many times. The chain couples TRBV27 to TRBJ2-1; D gene ambiguous. Trimming stripped 10 bases from V and 4 bases from J, with 17 bases between. CDR3 size: 14 residues. CDR1 and CDR2 from the germline V gene are MNHEY and SMNVEV (reference sequence). The CDR3 reads CATSSLAAYNEQFF. The CDR3 coding sequence is TGTGCCACTTCATCCCTCGCGGCTTACAATGAGCAGTTCTTC.

This clonotype was counted between two and nine times. J is TRBJ2-7 and V is TRBV6-5, with D possibly TRBD2 on 6 matching bases. CDR1 and CDR2 from the germline V gene are MNHEY and SVGAGI. Deletions cut 4 bases from V and 3 bases from J, with 13 bases between. The CDR3 extends over 14 amino acids. CDR3 DNA sequence: TGTGCCAGCAGTTCTGGGGGGACCCACTACGAGCAGTACTTC. Encoded protein: CASSSGGTHYEQYF.

This chain uses TRBV5-1 with TRBJ2-4; 9 bases fit TRBD1. Germline lookup yields CDR1 SGHRS and CDR2 YFSETQ. The CDR3 contains 14 residues. The junction had 5 bases not matched to a gene; V was cut back by 3 bases and J by 7 bases. This CDR3 is CASSWDRVRNIQYF. The CDR3 nucleotides are TGCGCCAGCAGCTGGGACAGGGTGCGCAACATTCAGTACTTC. Supplemented by reference TRBV5-1 and TRBJ2-4, the full variable domain reads KAGVTQTPRYLIKTRGQQVTLSCSPISGHRSVSWYQQTPGQGLQFLFEYFSETQRNKGNFPGRFSGRQFSNSRSEMNVSTLELGDSALYLCASSWDRVRNIQYFGAGTRLSVL.

The V call is TRBV20-1, the J call TRBJ1-5; tentatively, D is TRBD1 (5 bases). Deletions cut 6 bases from V and 2 bases from J, with 14 bases between. The length of the CDR3 is 14 residues. Germline V lookup: CDR1 DFQATT, CDR2 SNEGSKA (reference sequence). CDR3 nucleotide sequence: TGCAGTGCGGGGCGAGTGGGGGGCAATCAGCCCCAGCATTTT. It codes for CSAGRVGGNQPQHF.

This clonotype was observed at least ten times. V gene TRBV5-1 combines with J gene TRBJ2-2; D uncertain. The germline gives CDR1 SGHRS, CDR2 YFSETQ. V was trimmed by 4 bases and J by 6 bases, leaving 16 bases between them. The CDR3 is made up of 15 amino acids. CDR3 residues: CASSGIGFGSGELFF. For the CDR3, the DNA is TGCGCCAGCAGCGGGATAGGGTTCGGGTCCGGGGAGCTGTTTTTT.

This clonotype has a handful of counts. The chain combines TRBV5-4 with TRBJ2-7, with 7 bases fitting TRBD1. Germline CDR1 SGHNT, CDR2 YYREEE (reference sequence). V trimming: 1 base; J trimming: 5 bases; junction bases outside the gene matches: 9. This CDR3 is built from 15 residues. The CDR3 is CASSLWRGGVNEQYF. The CDR3 DNA sequence: TGTGCCAGCAGCTTGTGGCGAGGGGGCGTCAACGAGCAGTACTTC. The complete variable domain, with remaining parts taken from reference TRBV5-4 and TRBJ2-7, reads ETGVTQSPTHLIKTRGQQVTLRCSSQSGHNTVSWYQQALGQGPQFIFQYYREEENGRGNFPPRFSGLQFPNYSSELNVNALELDDSALYLCASSLWRGGVNEQYFGPGTRLTVT.

This clonotype was counted at least ten times. The rearrangement links TRBV7-2 to TRBJ2-5, with 9 positions matching TRBD2. The CDR3 is 15 residues long. Trimming removed 4 bases from V and 5 bases from J; junction bases left unmatched: 8. The germline gives CDR1 SGHTA, CDR2 FQGNSA. The CDR3 reads CASSWGGTSGETQYF. Here the CDR3 DNA reads TGTGCCAGCAGCTGGGGGGGTACTAGCGGGGAGACCCAGTACTTC. The whole variable domain, filled in from reference TRBV7-2 and TRBJ2-5, reads GAGVSQSPSNKVTEKGKDVELRCDPISGHTALYWYRQSLGQGLEFLIYFQGNSAPDKSGLPSDRFSAERTGGSVSTLTIQRTQQEDSAVYLCASSWGGTSGETQYFGPGTRLLVL.

This clonotype was observed at least ten times. This chain links TRBV12-3 or TRBV12-4 with TRBJ2-5, with D hard to call. This CDR3 is 14 amino acids long. V dropped 6 bases and J dropped 4 bases, with 15 bases sitting between them. The CDR3 loop reads CASSPSRASETQYF. The CDR3 bases are TGTGCCAGCAGCCCGAGTAGGGCATCAGAGACCCAGTACTTC.

The rearrangement joins TRBV20-1 to TRBJ1-6, with D uncertain. With 5 bases removed from V and 0 bases from J, the gap between germline ends came to 11 bases. In germline, CDR1 is DFQATT, CDR2 SNEGSKA (reference sequence). This CDR3 has 15 residues. The CDR3 reads CSAAFSVSYNSPLHF. The DNA of the CDR3 is TGCAGTGCTGCCTTCTCCGTCTCCTATAATTCACCCCTCCACTTT.

In its sample, this clonotype was seen a few times. V gene TRBV5-1 combines with J gene TRBJ2-3; 15 nucleotides align to TRBD2. V gave up 5 bases and J gave up 3 bases; unmatched junction bases: 4. The CDR3 consists of 16 residues. Germline V gene data show CDR1 as SGHRS and CDR2 as YFSETQ. For the CDR3, the DNA is TGCGCCAGCAGATCCGGGACTAGCGGGGGGACAGATACGCAGTATTTT. Its translation: CASRSGTSGGTDTQYF.

This chain connects TRBV12-3 or TRBV12-4 to TRBJ2-1, with D perhaps matching TRBD2 (6 bases). Trimming left V 3 bases short and J 4 bases short, with 10 bases between. This CDR3 has 14 amino acids. In DNA form, the CDR3 reads TGTGCCAGCAGTTTCGCCAGCGGGTACAATGAGCAGTTCTTC. This gives the protein CASSFASGYNEQFF.

This clonotype was seen more than once but under ten times. V usage is TRBV18 and J usage is TRBJ1-4, with TRBD1 as a possible D gene (5 bases). V was cut by 2 bases and J by 8 bases, with 12 bases left in between. The CDR3 is made up of 14 amino acids. CDR1 is KGHSH and CDR2 is LQKENI in the germline V gene. This CDR3 is CASSPGAREEKLFF. In DNA form, the CDR3 reads TGTGCCAGCTCACCAGGGGCAAGAGAGGAAAAACTGTTTTTT.